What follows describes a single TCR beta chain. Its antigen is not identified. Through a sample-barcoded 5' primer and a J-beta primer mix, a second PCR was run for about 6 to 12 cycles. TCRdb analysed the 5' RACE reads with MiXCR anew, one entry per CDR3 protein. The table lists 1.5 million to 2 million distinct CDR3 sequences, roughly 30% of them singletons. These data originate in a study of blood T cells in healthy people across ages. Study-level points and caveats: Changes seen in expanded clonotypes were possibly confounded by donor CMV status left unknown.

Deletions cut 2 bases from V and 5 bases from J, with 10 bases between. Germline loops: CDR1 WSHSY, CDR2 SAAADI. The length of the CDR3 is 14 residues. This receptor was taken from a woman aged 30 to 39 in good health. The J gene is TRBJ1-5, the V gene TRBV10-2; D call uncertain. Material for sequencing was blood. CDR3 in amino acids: CASSETRGYQPQHF. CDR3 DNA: TGCGCCAGCAGTGAGACCCGTGGTTATCAGCCCCAGCATTTT.